This T cell receptor beta chain was retrieved from a study of PD-L1 blockade in urothelial cancer. CDR1 and CDR2 from the germline V gene are MDHEN and SYDVKM. This CDR3 spans 16 amino acids. V was pared by 6 bases and J by 5 bases, with 10 bases of the junction left unmatched. Templates that were synthetic TCR analogs were spiked into each PCR. Produced via immunoSEQ multiplex PCR; TCRdb's table is partial and in-frame only. The table shows roughly 100,000 clones, with approximately 86% occurring only once. The sample in question was PBMCs, obtained around atezolizumab (anti-PD-L1) treatment. The receptor's source is a middle-aged man with urothelial cancer. The V and J genes are TRBV28 and TRBJ1-5; 10 bases match TRBD1. The CDR3 sequence: CASRPIGQGEDQPQHF. The CDR3 DNA sequence: TGTGCCAGCAGACCCATAGGACAGGGGGAGGATCAGCCCCAGCATTTT.